This T cell receptor (beta chain) was recovered during a study of blood T cell repertoires in COVID-19. Study context: Samples taken during acute and convalescent COVID-19 were collected in the United States, Italy and Spain. The analysed material was cDNA or gDNA that came from T cells, B-cell-depleted T cells, or PBMCs.

CDR1 SGDLS and CDR2 YYNGEE come from the germline V gene. Trimming stripped 0 bases from V and 0 bases from J, with 7 bases between. CDR3 length: 15 residues. This clone turned up a few times. Authors' data handling: By means of reference gene primer amplification, nucleated cell counts were estimated. Sequencing used immunoSEQ multiplex PCR; TCRdb keeps in-frame clones, though not all of them. V, J and clone size were drawn from that table, and D and trimming were deduced from the DNA. The sample has 140,000 to 150,000 clones, over 80% seen once; the top ten hold approximately 2.7%. This chain joins TRBV9 and TRBJ1-3, with a possible D match to TRBD1 (6 bases). Sequencing was done on a sample of peripheral blood. This TCR was sampled from a woman in her thirties or forties with active or convalescent COVID-19. CDR3 in DNA: TGTGCCAGCAGCGTAGAGGGGGTCTCTGGAAACACCATATATTTT. This encodes CASSVEGVSGNTIYF. The full variable domain, rest sourced from reference TRBV9 and TRBJ1-3, is DSGVTQTPKHLITATGQRVTLRCSPRSGDLSVYWYQQSLDQGLQFLIQYYNGEERAKGNILERFSAQQFPDLHSELNLSSLELGDSALYFCASSVEGVSGNTIYFGEGSWLTVV.